The 18 T cell receptor beta chains given below trace back to one sample, sequenced in a study of T cells in localized non-small cell lung cancer. The table came from immunoSEQ multiplex PCR; TCRdb's copy has only in-frame clones and leaves some out. This sample carries over a thousand clones, 25% to 30% of them seen once, and the ten largest clones take around 37%. The input for sequencing was normal lung tissue next to the tumor, taken before any cancer treatment. These receptors were taken from a male donor aged 60 or over with stage II squamous cell lung carcinoma.

By sample fraction, this clone is hyperexpanded. V gene TRBV14 combines with J gene TRBJ1-1, with D perhaps matching TRBD1 (5 bases). Trimming pared 1 base from V and 9 bases from J, leaving 12 bases between. CDR3 length equals 13 residues. The germline V gene has CDR1 SGHDN and CDR2 FVKESK. The CDR3: CASSQGDGRKAFF. The DNA of the CDR3 is TGTGCCAGCAGCCAAGGGGACGGACGGAAAGCTTTCTTT.

This clone has only a few counts. V is TRBV11-3 and J is TRBJ2-5, with 10 bases that match TRBD1. Per the germline V gene, CDR1 is SGHNT and CDR2 is YENEEA. The CDR3 extends over 16 amino acids. V trimming: 5 bases; J trimming: 3 bases; junction bases outside the gene matches: 9. CDR3 nucleotides: TGTGCCAGCAGCAACACCAGGGGGACAGGGGAAGAGACCCAGTACTTC. It specifies CASSNTRGTGEETQYF.

The chain links TRBV18 to TRBJ2-5, with D perhaps given as TRBD1 or TRBD2 (6 bases each). CDR1 and CDR2 (germline): KGHSH, LQKENI. The V end was cut by 3 bases, the J end by 5 bases, with 13 bases between. The CDR3 is 14 residues long. The CDR3 is CASSPIGGPETQYF. In DNA, the CDR3 is TGTGCCAGCTCACCGATCGGGGGCCCTGAGACCCAGTACTTC. Full variable domain (missing parts from reference TRBV18 and TRBJ2-5): NAGVMQNPRHLVRRRGQEARLRCSPMKGHSHVYWYRQLPEEGLKFMVYLQKENIIDESGMPKERFSAEFPKEGPSILRIQQVVRGDSAAYFCASSPIGGPETQYFGPGTRLLVL.

This clone is categorized as medium-sized. This chain links TRBV11-3 with TRBJ2-1, with D unclear. V was shortened by 3 bases and J by 0 bases, with 12 bases between the two germline ends. CDR1 and CDR2 (germline): SGHNT, YENEEA. The CDR3 is 16 residues long. Here the CDR3 reads CASSLDQRSSYNEQFF. CDR3 sequence (DNA): TGTGCCAGCAGCTTGGACCAACGAAGCTCCTACAATGAGCAGTTCTTC.

This rearrangement joins TRBV19 to TRBJ2-7, with 7 bases lining up with TRBD1. The CDR3 is 13 residues long. Germline CDR1 and CDR2: LNHDA and SQIVND (reference sequence). J lost 4 bases, V lost 4 bases, and 4 bases had no gene match. The CDR3 sequence: CASSNRQGYEQYV. The CDR3 coding sequence is TGTGCCAGTAGTAATCGACAGGGATACGAGCAGTACGTC.

V gene TRBV19 combines with J gene TRBJ1-2; 9 nucleotides match TRBD1. Germline-derived CDR1 and CDR2 are LNHDA and SQIVND (reference sequence). The CDR3 loop spans 14 amino acids. V gave up 5 bases and J gave up 2 bases; unmatched junction bases: 3. In DNA, the CDR3 is TGTGCCAGTAGTTCCGGGACAGGGAACTATGGCTACACCTTC. This gives the protein CASSSGTGNYGYTF.

This clone is classed as medium-sized. V and J are TRBV11-3 and TRBJ1-1; TRBD1 agrees at 7 bases. J lost 7 bases, V lost 5 bases, and 16 bases had no gene match. Germline CDR1 and CDR2: SGHNT and YENEEA. CDR3 length: 16 residues. DNA for the CDR3: TGTGCCAGCAGCAGAGAGACAGGGCTGAGTGGGTTTGAAGCTTTCTTT. This sequence encodes CASSRETGLSGFEAFF.

By share, this clone ranks as medium-sized. The rearrangement joins TRBV9 to TRBJ2-1; D unclear. The CDR3 runs 15 residues. The V end lost 3 bases, the J end lost 0 bases, and 10 bases lay between the germline ends. Germline loops: CDR1 SGDLS, CDR2 YYNGEE. CDR3 nucleotide sequence: TGTGCCAGCAGCGCATGGGAATACTCCTACAATGAGCAGTTCTTC. Amino acids: CASSAWEYSYNEQFF.

J is TRBJ1-4 and V is TRBV10-2; 10 bases are a match to TRBD1. The CDR3 is 14 residues long. CDR1 WSHSY and CDR2 SAAADI come from the germline V gene. J lost 7 bases, V lost 8 bases, and 7 bases had no gene match. In DNA form, the CDR3 reads TGCGCCAGCGGTGTGACAGGGGGCTTTGAAAAACTGTTTTTT. Protein product: CASGVTGGFEKLFF.

The chain uses TRBV5-1 and TRBJ1-4, with D unresolved. The CDR3 length is 16 residues. Germline CDR1 is SGHRS and CDR2 is YFSETQ. The V and J ends lost 0 bases and 7 bases respectively, with 16 bases between them. CDR3 sequence reads: CASSLEIWRGGEKLFF. Written as DNA, the CDR3 is TGCGCCAGCAGCTTGGAAATCTGGAGAGGTGGTGAAAAACTGTTTTTT.

V and J are TRBV25-1 and TRBJ1-1, with no clear D. The CDR3 length is 13 residues. V was trimmed by 4 bases and J by 1 base, leaving 7 bases between them. Germline CDR1 reads MGHDK; CDR2 reads SYGVNS. The CDR3 DNA reads as TGTGCCAGCAGTGCATACCCGAACACTGAAGCTTTCTTT. This sequence encodes CASSAYPNTEAFF.

In its sample, this clone ranks as large. The gene calls are TRBV6-8 and TRBJ2-7, with D tentatively TRBD1 (5 bases). The germline V gene has CDR1 MNHGY and CDR2 SAAAGT. CDR3 length: 15 residues. V lost 4 bases, J lost 0 bases, and 13 bases lay in between. CDR3 residues: CASSLVTVSSYEQYF. The CDR3 coding sequence is TGTGCCAGCAGTTTGGTGACAGTCAGCTCCTACGAGCAGTACTTC.

CDR3 protein: CASSQDRTGYTF. CDR3 nucleotide sequence: TGCGCCAGCAGCCAAGATCGGACTGGCTACACCTTC. This rearrangement joins TRBV4-1 to TRBJ1-2; D not resolved. The CDR3 covers 12 residues. The germline CDR1 and CDR2 sequences are MGHRA and YSYEKL. The V and J ends lost 0 bases and 7 bases respectively, with 6 bases between them.

The rearrangement links TRBV5-1 to TRBJ2-6; D gene unclear. Looked up from germline, CDR1 is SGHRS and CDR2 is YFSETQ. Between the trimmed V and J ends, which lost 2 bases and 0 bases, there was a span of 9 bases. CDR3 length equals 16 residues. CDR3 bases: TGCGCCAGCAGCTTACCGACATCCTCTGGGGCCAACGTCCTGACTTTC. Amino acids: CASSLPTSSGANVLTF. Variable domain in full (rest from reference TRBV5-1 and TRBJ2-6): KAGVTQTPRYLIKTRGQQVTLSCSPISGHRSVSWYQQTPGQGLQFLFEYFSETQRNKGNFPGRFSGRQFSNSRSEMNVSTLELGDSALYLCASSLPTSSGANVLTFGAGSRLTVL.

This clone was counted only a few times. V and J are TRBV9 and TRBJ2-7; possibly TRBD1 or TRBD2 for D (5 bases each). V lost 5 bases, J lost 3 bases, and 12 bases lay in between. Per germline, CDR1 SGDLS and CDR2 YYNGEE. The CDR3 is made up of 13 amino acids. The CDR3 loop reads CASSEGQGYEQYF. The DNA for the CDR3 is TGTGCCAGCAGTGAGGGGCAGGGCTACGAGCAGTACTTC.

By share, this clone ranks as medium-sized. This chain connects TRBV11-3 to TRBJ2-5; 15 bases are shared with TRBD2. This CDR3 has 16 residues. Germline CDR1 and CDR2: SGHNT and YENEEA. J was trimmed by 5 bases and V by 5 bases; bases with no gene match: 6. CDR3 bases: TGTGCCAGCAGCGCAGGGACTAGCGGGGGGCGGGAGACCCAGTACTTC. Encoded protein: CASSAGTSGGRETQYF.

This clone is labeled medium-sized. This chain uses TRBV11-3 with TRBJ2-2, with no clear D. The CDR3 runs 14 residues. V gave up 3 bases and J gave up 6 bases, with 11 bases separating them. Per germline, CDR1 SGHNT and CDR2 YENEEA. The CDR3 nucleotides are TGTGCCAGCAGCTTGGGGTACGTGTCCGGGGAGCTGTTTTTT. It is translated as CASSLGYVSGELFF.

The chain has TRBV6-8 and TRBJ2-3, with 13 bases matching TRBD2. The length of the CDR3 is 17 residues. J lost 9 bases, V lost 0 bases, and 9 bases had no gene match. Germline V gives CDR1 MNHGY, CDR2 SAAAGT. CDR3 sequence: CASSYSFTSGGAGTQYF. The CDR3, as DNA: TGTGCCAGCAGTTACTCGTTCACTAGCGGGGGGGCCGGGACGCAGTATTTT.